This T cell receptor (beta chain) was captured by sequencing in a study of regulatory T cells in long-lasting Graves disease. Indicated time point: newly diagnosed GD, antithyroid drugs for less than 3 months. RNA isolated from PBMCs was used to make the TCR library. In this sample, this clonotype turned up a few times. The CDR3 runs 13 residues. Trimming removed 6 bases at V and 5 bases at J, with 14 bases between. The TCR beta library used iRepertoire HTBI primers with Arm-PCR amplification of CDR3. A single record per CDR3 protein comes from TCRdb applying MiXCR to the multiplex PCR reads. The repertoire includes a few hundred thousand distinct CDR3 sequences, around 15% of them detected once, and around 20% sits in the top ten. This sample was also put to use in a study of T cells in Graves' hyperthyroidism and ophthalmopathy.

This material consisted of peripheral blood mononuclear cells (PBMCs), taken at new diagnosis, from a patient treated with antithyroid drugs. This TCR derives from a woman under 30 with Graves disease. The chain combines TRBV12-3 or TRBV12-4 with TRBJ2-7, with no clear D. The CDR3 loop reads CASSNSFSNEQYF. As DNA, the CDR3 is TGTGCCAGCAGCAATAGCTTCTCTAACGAGCAGTACTTC.